This TCR beta chain was retrieved from a study of identical twins. This clonotype was counted many times. Its antigen is as yet unknown. CDR3 length: 14 residues. CDR1 ENHRY and CDR2 SYGVKD come from the germline V gene. With 0 bases removed from V and 0 bases from J, the gap between germline ends came to 6 bases. Via MiXCR, TCRdb re-called the 5' RACE reads, giving one row per CDR3 protein. Among under 800,000 distinct CDR3 sequences listed, approximately 21% were seen once. Regarding the study as a whole: Memory repertoires showed no such pattern, whereas abundant cord blood beta clonotypes carried fewer insertions.

This sample was also put to use in a study of T cells expressing NK-cell markers.

The TCR comes from a woman between 18 and 29 years old in good health. Sequencing was carried out using PBMCs. V usage is TRBV10-3 and J usage is TRBJ2-7; a weak D match, TRBD1 (6 bases). The CDR3 here is CAISESQGSYEQYF. DNA for the CDR3: TGTGCCATCAGTGAGTCACAGGGCTCCTACGAGCAGTACTTC.